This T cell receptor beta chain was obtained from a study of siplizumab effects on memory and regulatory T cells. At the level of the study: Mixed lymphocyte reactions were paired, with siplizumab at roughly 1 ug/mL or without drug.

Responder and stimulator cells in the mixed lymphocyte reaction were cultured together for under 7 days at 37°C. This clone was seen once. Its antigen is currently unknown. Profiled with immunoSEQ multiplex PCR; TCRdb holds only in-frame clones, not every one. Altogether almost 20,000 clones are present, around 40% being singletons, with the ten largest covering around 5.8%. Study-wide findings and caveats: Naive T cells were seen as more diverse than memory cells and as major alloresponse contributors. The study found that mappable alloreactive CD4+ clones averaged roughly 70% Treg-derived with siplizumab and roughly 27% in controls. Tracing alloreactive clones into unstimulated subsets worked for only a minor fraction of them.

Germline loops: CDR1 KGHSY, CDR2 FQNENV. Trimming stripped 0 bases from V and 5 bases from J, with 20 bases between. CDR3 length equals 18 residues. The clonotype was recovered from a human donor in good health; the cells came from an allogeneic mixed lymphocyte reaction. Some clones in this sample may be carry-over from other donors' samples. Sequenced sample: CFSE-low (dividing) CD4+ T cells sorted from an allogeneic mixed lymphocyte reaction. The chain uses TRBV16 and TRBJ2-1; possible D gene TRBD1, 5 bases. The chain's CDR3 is CASSQSRTGRALHNEQFF. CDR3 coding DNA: TGTGCCAGCAGCCAATCAAGAACCGGCAGGGCCCTACACAATGAGCAGTTCTTC.